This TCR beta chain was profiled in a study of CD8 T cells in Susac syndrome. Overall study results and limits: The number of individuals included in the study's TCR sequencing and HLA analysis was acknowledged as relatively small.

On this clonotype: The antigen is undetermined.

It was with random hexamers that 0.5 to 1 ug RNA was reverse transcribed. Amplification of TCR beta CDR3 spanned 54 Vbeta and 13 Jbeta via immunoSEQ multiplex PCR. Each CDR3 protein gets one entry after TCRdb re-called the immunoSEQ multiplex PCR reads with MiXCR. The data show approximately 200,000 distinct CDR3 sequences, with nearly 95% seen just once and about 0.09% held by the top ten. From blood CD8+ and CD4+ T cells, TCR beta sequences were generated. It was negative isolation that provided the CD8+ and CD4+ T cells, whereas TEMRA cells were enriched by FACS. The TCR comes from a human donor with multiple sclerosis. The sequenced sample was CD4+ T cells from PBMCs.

The CDR3 region is CASSALRDRSNSPLHF. The CDR3 DNA sequence: TGTGCCAGCAGTGCACTACGGGACAGGAGTAATTCACCCCTCCACTTT. The chain couples TRBV27 to TRBJ1-6; 8 positions agree with TRBD1. V lost 5 bases, J lost 6 bases, and 9 bases stayed unmatched. The germline V gene has CDR1 MNHEY and CDR2 SMNVEV (reference sequence). This CDR3 comprises 16 residues.